This TCR beta chain was identified in a study of cytomegalovirus exposure and HLA in healthy donors. With 60 Vbeta and 13 Jbeta primers, the PCR was carried out. Produced via immunoSEQ multiplex PCR; TCRdb's table is partial and in-frame only. The table lists under 150,000 clones, just over 75% of them singletons. Each donor was nominally healthy when sampled (though unrecorded immune exposures were likely). Note on this clone: Antigen specificity is unknown.

The germline gives CDR1 SQVTM, CDR2 ANQGSEA. Trimming cost V 6 bases and J 4 bases; bases outside gene matches: 10. This CDR3 has 14 residues. Points from the study as a whole: HLA alleles showed associations with 15,000 to 20,000 TCR beta sequences in a later analysis, at a 0.05 false discovery rate. Cytomegalovirus association was listed for 164 TCR beta chains.

Sequencing input: PBMCs. The sequence derives from a woman between 50 and 59 years old in good health and CMV-seronegative. This chain uses TRBV29-1 with TRBJ2-5, with 8 nucleotides matching TRBD1. CDR3 bases: TGCAGCGTGAGGGGCAGGGGGCGATCAGAGACCCAGTACTTC. Its translation is CSVRGRGRSETQYF.